This T cell receptor (beta chain) was sequenced during a study of T cells in localized non-small cell lung cancer. Overall study findings and caveats: Because researchers sequenced only one region of the tumor, heterogeneity is still possible. Longer overall survival accompanied higher blood T cell density. Adjacent lung held a median around 60 of the top 100 tumor clones. Uninvolved adjacent lung showed higher T cell clonality than tumor.

To note about this clone: Its antigen remains unidentified.

The CDR3 consists of 12 residues. Germline V gene lookup returns CDR1 MDHEN and CDR2 SYDVKM. The V end was cut by 6 bases, the J end by 0 bases, with 5 bases between. Method: immunoSEQ multiplex PCR; TCRdb's copy keeps in-frame clones and lacks some. This sample has 9,500 to 15,000 clones; approximately 82% occur once, and the top ten carry more than 15%. The sample in question was peripheral blood, obtained before any cancer treatment. The clonotype originates from a male donor older than 55 with stage I lung adenocarcinoma. V gene TRBV28 combines with J gene TRBJ1-2; no definite D call. The CDR3: CASSLANYGYTF. CDR3 nucleotides: TGTGCCAGCAGCCTAGCTAACTATGGCTACACCTTC.